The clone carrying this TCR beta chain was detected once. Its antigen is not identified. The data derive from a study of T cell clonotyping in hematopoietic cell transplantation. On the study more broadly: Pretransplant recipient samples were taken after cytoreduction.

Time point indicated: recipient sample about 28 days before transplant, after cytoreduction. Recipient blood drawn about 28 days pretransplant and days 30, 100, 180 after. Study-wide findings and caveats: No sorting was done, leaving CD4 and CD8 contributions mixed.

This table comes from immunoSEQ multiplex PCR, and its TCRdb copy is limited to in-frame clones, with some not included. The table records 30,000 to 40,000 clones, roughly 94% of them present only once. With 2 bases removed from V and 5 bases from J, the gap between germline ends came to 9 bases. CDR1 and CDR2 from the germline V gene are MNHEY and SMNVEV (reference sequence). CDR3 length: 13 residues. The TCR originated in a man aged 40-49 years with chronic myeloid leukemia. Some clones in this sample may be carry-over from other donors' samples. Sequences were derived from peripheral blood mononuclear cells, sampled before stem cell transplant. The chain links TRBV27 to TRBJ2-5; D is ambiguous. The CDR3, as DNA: TGTGCCAGCAGTTTACTGTCTGGGGAGACCCAGTACTTC. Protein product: CASSLLSGETQYF.